This T cell receptor beta chain is from a study of shared clonotypes between healthy human individuals (dated by TCRdb to about 2020). Context from the whole study: The cohort included a few men and a couple of women between 18 and 49 years of age. Per donor, three plates each were used for CD4 naive and CD4 memory, two for CD8 naive, and one for CD8 memory. The study deeply sequenced blood TCR repertoires of five healthy adults to estimate repertoire size and the extent of clonotype sharing between individuals. Different laboratories and diverse techniques were used to prepare libraries and sequence TCR repertoires, to increase sequencing depth and limit assay-specific biases. Leukapheresis yielded between about 0.9 and 8.9 billion PBMCs per donor. The paper as a whole reports these results and caveats: Because the study included a small number of donors, the genetic and exposure-history diversity represented was limited. Rarefaction of sorted-subset datasets indicated incomplete sequencing despite the large sequencing depth. Pairwise subsampling indicated that sequencing depth was expected to affect the degree of clonotype sharing among donors. Clonotypes shared by all four sorted-subset donors showed higher generation probabilities than non-shared clonotypes. Larger estimated clonotype richness was generally found for naive subsets than for memory subsets. Sharing across four donors was observed for about 4.8% of naive CD4, about 3.2% of naive CD8, about 2.3% of memory CD4, and about 0.4% of memory CD8 clonotypes. Sampling was restricted to blood, and TCR repertoires in tissue are likely to differ from TCR repertoires in blood.

TCR CDR3 regions were amplified from genomic DNA by multiplex PCR using the deep immunoSEQ assay. Extracted genomic DNA from each cell subset was distributed evenly across all wells of several immunoSEQ 96-well plates, and each plate was treated as a replicate. For sorted subsets, each replicate PCR was loaded with roughly 0.2 ug genomic DNA, equivalent to 32,000 or so T cell genomes. Purified libraries were quantified with a Qubit 3.0 fluorometer, sized on a Bioanalyzer 2100, and re-quantified with the KAPA Library Quantification kit. Every immunoSEQ 96-well plate was sequenced on a dedicated single-read 150-cycle Illumina NextSeq 550 flow cell. The authors' analysis ran thus. Because the immunoSEQ output included only junctional sequences and no quality scores, the filtering could not be the same as the filtering used for full-length reads. Sequences were annotated with PyIR, a Python wrapper for IgBLAST v1.9, using IMGT germline references to assign V/J genes and CDR3. Reads were filtered out if the reads had weak V/J assignments (E-value above 1e-6), no CDR3, stop codons, out-of-frame junctions, or ambiguous translated residues. V3J clonotypes were defined as sequences sharing the same inferred V gene, J gene, and CDR3 amino acid sequence. Percentage overlap between repertoires was calculated by dividing the number of shared unique clonotypes by the size of the smaller repertoire. Three approaches were used to assess repertoire richness: RTK rarefaction, the Chao1 estimator, and Recon v2.1 estimates of unobserved clonotypes. OLGA was used to compute generation probabilities for all TCRbeta clonotypes that the gDNA method yielded from a few donors. The table was pulled from immuneACCESS by TCRdb, which kept in-frame rearrangements only. Such tables lose some clones; where checked, under half of the loss comes from unresolved V genes, and the rest has no known cause. V and J calls plus clone size are reproduced from that table; the DNA served to infer D and trimming. The sample has about 2.3 million clones on record, approximately 93% of them singletons. The top ten hold 0.35% to 0.45% of the sample.

The germline V gene sets CDR1 to SQVTM and CDR2 to ANQGSEA. The CDR3 numbers 12 residues from cysteine through phenylalanine. Only CDR3 DNA remains: 36 bases, in frame from the first base. Comments on this clone: Its cognate antigen has yet to be identified. The junction differs from germline at one of its ends, possibly a read error. Other DNA sequences in the sample encode the same CDR3.

The donors were healthy, HIV-negative adults who had no recently reported acute infections or vaccinations. All donors were Caucasian adults living in Nashville, Tennessee, USA. CD4+ T cells were enriched by magnetic negative selection, after which naive cells were positively selected on CD45RA and the negative fraction was taken as the memory subset. Blood was collected by leukapheresis, and PBMCs were isolated by Ficoll-Histopaque density gradient centrifugation and then cryopreserved in liquid nitrogen vapor phase. Purity and quantity of every magnetically sorted T cell population were checked by analytical flow cytometry. From each sorted fraction, genomic DNA was isolated and quantified by UV absorbance on a Nanodrop 2000c.

Recombination joined TRBV29-1 with TRBJ1-2, with 7 bases aligning to TRBD1. The sample consisted of naive CD4+ T cells from PBMCs. The intended sense of this specimen's cell subset or site label: CD45RA+ positively selected. The source of this sequence is a man in his late teens or twenties in good health. Some clones in this sample may be carry-over from other donors' samples. The DNA is TGCAGCGTAGAAGACAGGGTCTATGGCTACACCTTC. Its protein product is CSVEDRVYGYTF. Beyond the CDR3, the reference TRBV29-1 and TRBJ1-2 genes provide the residues; the full variable domain reads: SAVISQKPSRDICQRGTSLTIQCQVDSQVTMMFWYRQQPGQSLTLIATANQGSEATYESGFVIDKFPISRPNLTFSTLTVSNMSPEDSSIYLCSVEDRVYGYTFGSGTRLTVV.